Listed below are T cell receptor beta chains from one sample, sequenced in a study of chemoradiotherapy in HPV16-positive cancers. This table comes from immunoSEQ multiplex PCR, and its TCRdb copy is limited to in-frame clones, with some not included. The sample consists of under 10,000 clones, 70% to 90% of them appearing once. The input for sequencing was tumor tissue, taken from a patient who underwent chemoradiotherapy. Receptors were obtained from a human donor with HPV-associated anogenital cancer. Each CDR3 is given with its conserved first and last residue. D genes are given only for firm matches. Rows give clone size only sometimes, using once, few, many, or a class for an expanded clone.

size: .
J: TRBJ2-2
D: .
length: 13
V: TRBV18
CDR3: CASQNLNTGELFF
DNA: TGTGCCAGCCAGAACCTGAACACCGGGGAGCTGTTTTTT

size: .
J: TRBJ2-3
D: .
length: 12
V: TRBV9
CDR3: CASSVRGDTQYF
DNA: TGTGCCAGCAGCGTGAGGGGAGATACGCAGTATTTT

size: .
J: TRBJ2-7
D: .
length: 13
V: TRBV2
CDR3: CASSKRVSYEQYF
DNA: TGTGCCAGCAGTAAGAGGGTTTCCTACGAGCAGTACTTC

size: .
J: TRBJ1-1
D: .
length: 12
V: TRBV6-5
CDR3: CASSYGGTEAFF
DNA: TGTGCCAGCAGTTACGGTGGAACTGAAGCTTTCTTT

size: .
J: TRBJ2-5
D: .
length: 17
V: TRBV2
CDR3: CASSAIPGGGAGETQYF
DNA: TGTGCCAGCAGTGCGATCCCCGGAGGGGGCGCAGGAGAGACCCAGTACTTC

size: .
J: TRBJ1-1
D: TRBD1
length: 13
V: TRBV7-2
CDR3: CASSSNRGGVAFF
DNA: TGTGCCAGCAGCTCCAACAGGGGCGGGGTGGCTTTCTTT

size: .
J: TRBJ1-2
D: .
length: 16
V: TRBV5-4
CDR3: CASAPSTEGILLGYTF
DNA: TGTGCCAGTGCCCCGAGTACAGAAGGAATCTTACTTGGCTACACCTTC

size: .
J: TRBJ1-4
D: TRBD1
length: 15
V: TRBV4-2
CDR3: CASSWGTGEGEKLFF
DNA: TGTGCCAGCAGCTGGGGGACAGGGGAAGGGGAAAAACTGTTTTTT

size: .
J: TRBJ1-4
D: .
length: 16
V: TRBV2
CDR3: CASSALPGATNEKLFF
DNA: TGTGCCAGCAGCGCACTCCCGGGGGCAACTAATGAAAAACTGTTTTTT

size: .
J: TRBJ1-1
D: .
length: 14
V: TRBV15
CDR3: CATSRYGADTEAFF
DNA: TGTGCCACCAGCAGATATGGCGCGGACACTGAAGCTTTCTTT

size: .
J: TRBJ2-2
D: TRBD2
length: 14
V: TRBV6-1
CDR3: CASTPGGRPGELFF
DNA: TGTGCCAGCACCCCGGGGGGGCGCCCCGGGGAGCTGTTTTTT

size: few
J: TRBJ2-1
D: .
length: 15
V: TRBV4-2
CDR3: CASSLSGANYNEQFF
DNA: TGTGCCAGCAGCCTTAGCGGCGCGAACTACAATGAGCAGTTCTTC

size: .
J: TRBJ2-2
D: .
length: 15
V: TRBV7-2
CDR3: CASSPWVGGTRELFF
DNA: TGTGCCAGCAGCCCGTGGGTAGGGGGAACTCGGGAGCTGTTTTTT

size: .
J: TRBJ2-1
D: TRBD2
length: 15
V: TRBV11-3
CDR3: CASSLLAGGLSEQFF
DNA: TGTGCCAGCAGCCTACTAGCGGGAGGGCTTAGTGAGCAGTTCTTC

size: .
J: TRBJ2-1
D: TRBD1
length: 15
V: TRBV7-3
CDR3: CASSLTRTGGNEQFF
DNA: TGTGCCAGCAGCTTAACTCGGACAGGGGGGAATGAGCAGTTCTTC

size: .
J: TRBJ1-1
D: .
length: 9
V: TRBV20-1
CDR3: CSADKGHFF
DNA: TGCAGTGCGGACAAGGGACATTTCTTT

size: .
J: TRBJ1-5
D: TRBD1
length: 16
V: TRBV4-2
CDR3: CASSQGLGQSNQPQHF
DNA: TGTGCCAGCAGCCAAGGTCTGGGACAGAGCAATCAGCCCCAGCATTTT